The T cell receptor beta chain under discussion was sequenced for a study of CD8+ T cells in alopecia areata. Following extraction, RNA underwent reverse transcription to cDNA, which served as the sequencing template. The data were produced by immunoSEQ multiplex PCR, yet TCRdb's version contains in-frame clones alone and is incomplete. The sample yields some 200,000 clones, 56% seen once. This CDR3 spans 17 amino acids. CDR1 and CDR2 from the germline V gene are MGHRA and YSYEKL. V dropped 0 bases and J dropped 5 bases, with 18 bases sitting between them. The sample taken for sequencing was CD8+ T cells sorted from blood. The chain links TRBV4-1 to TRBJ2-3, with TRBD2 as a possible D gene (6 bases). The receptor was isolated from a human donor in good health. CDR3 in DNA: TGCGCCAGCAGCCAAGATCCGCGGGGCCTAGGGATAGATACGCAGTATTTT. Its translation is CASSQDPRGLGIDTQYF.